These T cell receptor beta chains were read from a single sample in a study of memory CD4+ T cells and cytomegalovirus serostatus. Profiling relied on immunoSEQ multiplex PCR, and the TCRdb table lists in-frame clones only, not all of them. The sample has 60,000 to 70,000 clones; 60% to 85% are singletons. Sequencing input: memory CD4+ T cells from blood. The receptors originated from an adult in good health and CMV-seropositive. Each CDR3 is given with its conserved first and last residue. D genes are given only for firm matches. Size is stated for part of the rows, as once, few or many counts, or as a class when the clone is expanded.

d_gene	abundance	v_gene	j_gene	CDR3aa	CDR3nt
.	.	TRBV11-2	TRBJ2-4	CASSQRGAGQKNIQYF	TGTGCCAGCAGCCAGAGGGGGGCGGGACAGAAAAACATTCAGTACTTC
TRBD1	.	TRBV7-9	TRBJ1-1	CASSLGDRANTEAFF	TGTGCCAGCAGCTTAGGGGACAGGGCGAACACTGAAGCTTTCTTT
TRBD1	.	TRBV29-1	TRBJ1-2	CSVGGTGTNYGYTF	TGCAGCGTAGGGGGGACAGGGACTAACTATGGCTACACCTTC
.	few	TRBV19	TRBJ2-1	CASSTPGVPNEQFF	TGTGCCAGTAGTACCCCGGGAGTTCCCAATGAGCAGTTCTTC
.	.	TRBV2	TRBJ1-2	CASSFSEGYGYTF	TGTGCCAGCAGTTTTAGCGAGGGCTATGGCTACACCTTC
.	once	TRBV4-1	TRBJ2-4	CASSQPQGAKNIQYF	TGCGCCAGCAGCCAACCCCAAGGGGCCAAAAACATTCAGTACTTC
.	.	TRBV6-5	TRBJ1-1	CASRYRDGAFF	TGTGCCAGCAGGTACAGGGACGGGGCTTTCTTT
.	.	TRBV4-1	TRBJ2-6	CASSQATDFSGANVLTF	TGCGCCAGCAGCCAAGCGACAGACTTCTCTGGGGCCAACGTCCTGACTTTC
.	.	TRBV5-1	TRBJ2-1	CASSLVIGMGNEQFF	TGCGCCAGCAGCTTGGTTATCGGGATGGGGAATGAGCAGTTCTTC
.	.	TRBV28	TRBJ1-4	CASLVRDNEKLFF	TGTGCCAGCTTGGTCAGGGATAATGAAAAACTGTTTTTT
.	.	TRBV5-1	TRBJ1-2	CASSLATMTFGYTF	TGCGCCAGCAGCTTGGCCACCATGACCTTTGGCTACACCTTC
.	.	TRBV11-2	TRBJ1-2	CASSSRQWRNYGYTF	TGTGCCAGCAGCTCACGACAGTGGAGAAACTATGGCTACACCTTC
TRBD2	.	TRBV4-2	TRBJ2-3	CASSRGLAGESTDTQYF	TGTGCCAGCAGCCGGGGACTAGCGGGGGAAAGCACAGATACGCAGTATTTT
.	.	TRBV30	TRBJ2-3	CAWSPATDTQYF	TGTGCCTGGTCCCCAGCCACAGATACGCAGTATTTT
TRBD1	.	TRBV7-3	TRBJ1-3	CASSLRQGSGNTIYF	TGTGCCAGCAGCTTAAGACAGGGCTCTGGAAACACCATATATTTT
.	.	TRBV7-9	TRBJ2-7	CASSLDREDEQYF	TGTGCCAGCAGCTTAGACAGGGAGGACGAGCAGTACTTC
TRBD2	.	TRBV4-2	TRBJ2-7	CASSQTAGEDYEQYF	TGTGCCAGCAGCCAAACAGCGGGAGAGGATTACGAGCAGTACTTC
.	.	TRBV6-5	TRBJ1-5	CASAGGRVGQPQHF	TGTGCATCAGCCGGAGGCAGGGTGGGTCAGCCCCAGCATTTT
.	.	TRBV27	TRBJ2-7	CASSGRGAGEQYF	TGTGCCAGCAGTGGACGCGGGGCGGGCGAGCAGTACTTC
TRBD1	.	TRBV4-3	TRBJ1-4	CASSQDSGTGEEKLFF	TGCGCCAGCAGCCAAGATTCCGGGACAGGGGAGGAAAAACTGTTTTTT
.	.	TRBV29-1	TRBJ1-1	CSVVEGPGEAFF	TGCAGCGTTGTGGAGGGGCCAGGTGAAGCTTTCTTT
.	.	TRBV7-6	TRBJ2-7	CASSLGAGYEQYF	TGTGCCAGCAGCTTAGGGGCAGGCTACGAGCAGTACTTC
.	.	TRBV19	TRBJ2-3	CASSIDLGGASTDTQYF	TGTGCCAGTAGTATAGATCTGGGGGGGGCGAGCACAGATACGCAGTATTTT
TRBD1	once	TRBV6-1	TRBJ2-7	CASSEALYQGAGQYF	TGTGCCAGCAGTGAAGCGCTGTATCAGGGGGCTGGGCAGTACTTC
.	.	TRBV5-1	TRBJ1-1	CASSRTLEGTEAFF	TGCGCCAGCAGCCGGACACTTGAGGGGACTGAAGCTTTCTTT
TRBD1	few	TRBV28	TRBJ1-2	CASSSLTGGLVGGYTF	TGTGCCAGCAGCTCATTGACAGGGGGCTTGGTCGGTGGCTACACCTTC
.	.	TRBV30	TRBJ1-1	CARKSGAGTEAFF	TGTGCCCGCAAATCGGGGGCAGGCACTGAAGCTTTCTTT
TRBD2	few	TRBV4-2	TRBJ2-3	CASSQGSGGAIDTQYF	TGTGCCAGCAGCCAAGGTAGCGGGGGGGCTATAGATACGCAGTATTTT
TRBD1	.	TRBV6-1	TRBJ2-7	CASSERSLGTGGYEQYF	TGTGCCAGCAGTGAACGTTCTCTTGGGACAGGGGGCTACGAGCAGTACTTC
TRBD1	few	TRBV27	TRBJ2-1	CATSDRGEYNEQFF	TGTGCCACCTCTGACAGGGGGGAGTACAATGAGCAGTTCTTC
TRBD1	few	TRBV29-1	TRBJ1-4	CSVEDGQGVGEKLFF	TGCAGCGTTGAAGACGGACAGGGGGTTGGGGAAAAACTGTTTTTT
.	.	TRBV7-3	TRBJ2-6	CASSQGPVSGANVLTF	TGTGCCAGCAGCCAGGGACCGGTCTCTGGGGCCAACGTCCTGACTTTC
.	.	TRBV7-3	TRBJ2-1	CASSPGPYNEQFF	TGTGCCAGCAGCCCGGGGCCTTACAATGAGCAGTTCTTC
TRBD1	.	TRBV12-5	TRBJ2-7	CASGTGQYEQYF	TGTGCTAGTGGAACGGGACAGTACGAGCAGTACTTC
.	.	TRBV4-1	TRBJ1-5	CASSRGGLSNQPQHF	TGCGCCAGCAGCCGAGGGGGATTGAGCAATCAGCCCCAGCATTTT
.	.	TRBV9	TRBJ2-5	CASSVENGEGETQYF	TGTGCCAGCAGCGTAGAGAACGGCGAGGGGGAGACCCAGTACTTC
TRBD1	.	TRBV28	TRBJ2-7	CATEGQVDYEQYF	TGTGCCACCGAGGGACAGGTAGATTACGAGCAGTACTTC
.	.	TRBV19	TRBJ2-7	CASSILPGGTYEQYF	TGTGCCAGTAGTATCCTGCCAGGCGGTACCTACGAGCAGTACTTC
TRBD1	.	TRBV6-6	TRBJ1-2	CASSTGQGDSGYTF	TGTGCCAGCAGTACAGGACAGGGCGATAGTGGCTACACCTTC
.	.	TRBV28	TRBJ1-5	CASTLSLGTQPQHF	TGTGCCAGCACCCTATCGTTGGGCACTCAGCCCCAGCATTTT
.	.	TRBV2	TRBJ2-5	CASRYQTRQETQYF	TGTGCCAGTAGATACCAGACTAGGCAAGAGACCCAGTACTTC
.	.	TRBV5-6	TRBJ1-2	CASSSRGRRDYGYTF	TGTGCCAGCAGCTCCCGGGGGCGGCGCGACTATGGCTACACCTTC
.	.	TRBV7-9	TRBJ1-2	CASSLDMATVYGYTF	TGTGCCAGCAGCTTAGATATGGCCACAGTCTATGGCTACACCTTC
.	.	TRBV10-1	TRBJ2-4	CASSEAQGKNIQYF	TGCGCCAGCAGTGAGGCACAGGGAAAAAACATTCAGTACTTC
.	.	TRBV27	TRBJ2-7	CASSQTGPRVAEQYF	TGTGCCAGCAGCCAGACAGGCCCCAGGGTAGCCGAGCAGTACTTC